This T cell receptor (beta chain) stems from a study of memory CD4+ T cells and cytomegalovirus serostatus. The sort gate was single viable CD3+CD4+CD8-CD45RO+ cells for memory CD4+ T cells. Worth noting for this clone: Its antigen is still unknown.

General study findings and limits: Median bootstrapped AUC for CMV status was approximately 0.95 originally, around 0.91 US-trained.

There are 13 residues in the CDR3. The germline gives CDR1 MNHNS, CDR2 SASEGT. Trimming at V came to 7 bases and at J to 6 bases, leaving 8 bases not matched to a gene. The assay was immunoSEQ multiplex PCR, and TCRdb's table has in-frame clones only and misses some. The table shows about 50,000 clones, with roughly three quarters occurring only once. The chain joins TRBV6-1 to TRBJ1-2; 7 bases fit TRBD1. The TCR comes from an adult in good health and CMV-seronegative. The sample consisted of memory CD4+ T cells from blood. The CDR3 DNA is TGTGCCAGCAACCCCGCCGGGACAGATGGCTACACCTTC. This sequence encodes CASNPAGTDGYTF.